The source of this T cell receptor beta chain is a study of spatial heterogeneity in lung cancer. About the research overall: PBMC samples from follow-up, where available, were sequenced a median of around two years after resection. Raw reads showed each unique TCR and UMI combination turning up more than ten times on average.

TCRdb processed the 5' RACE reads anew with MiXCR; each CDR3 protein has one entry. The table lists 95,000 to 130,000 distinct CDR3 sequences, 12% of them singletons, with around a sixth in the top ten. Time point in this sample: blood at routine non-recurrence follow-up after resection. Unsorted samples of tumor, nontumor lung or frozen PBMC had their whole RNA sequenced. The trim removed 3 bases at V and 3 bases at J, leaving 13 bases unmatched. From germline, CDR1 is KGHDR and CDR2 SFDVKD. The CDR3 spans 19 residues. This clonotype was seen a few times. This receptor was identified in a male donor with early-stage non-small cell lung cancer. The source material was PBMCs, sampled at follow-up. J is TRBJ2-3 and V is TRBV24-1, with 11 positions matching TRBD1. This CDR3 is CATSDPRTRTGGRTDTQYF. The CDR3 coding sequence is TGTGCCACCAGTGATCCAAGGACCCGGACAGGGGGCCGAACAGATACGCAGTATTTT.